This is a list of T cell receptor beta chains from one sample in a study of Ad26.COV2.S vaccination and SARS-CoV-2 variants. Using immunoSEQ multiplex PCR, the repertoire was profiled, and TCRdb retains in-frame clones only, with some absent. The sample has about 680,000 clones, about 89% seen once; the top ten hold about 1.5%. Here the sequenced sample was peripheral blood, taken in a trial of Ad26.COV2.S vaccine versus placebo. The receptors derive from a person between 18 and 59 years old who received the Ad26.COV2.S COVID-19 vaccine or a placebo. The CDR3 runs from the conserved cysteine through the conserved F or W. Each record gives: V gene, J gene, CDR3 protein.

V: TRBV3-1/TRBV3-2
J: TRBJ2-7
CDR3: CASSLAPYEQYF

V: TRBV6-5
J: TRBJ1-2
CDR3: CASSYTGEVYGYTF

V: TRBV7-3
J: TRBJ2-2
CDR3: CASSRGQGEGELFF

V: TRBV4-2
J: TRBJ1-4
CDR3: CASSQDQGTGREKLFF

V: TRBV27
J: TRBJ2-1
CDR3: CASSLRQWVNEQFF

V: TRBV2
J: TRBJ2-7
CDR3: CASRSVGANYEQYF

V: TRBV12-5
J: TRBJ1-1
CDR3: CASGRPATGANTEAFF

V: TRBV9
J: TRBJ1-4
CDR3: CASSVGGEWGNEKLFF

V: TRBV7-2
J: TRBJ2-3
CDR3: CASSSNQRGGGRTDTQYF

V: TRBV6-5
J: TRBJ1-1
CDR3: CASSYSTNTEAFF